This TCR beta chain was profiled in a study of blood T cell repertoires in COVID-19. In the study overall: Acute-phase and convalescent COVID-19 samples originated in the United States, Italy and Spain. From T cells, B-cell-depleted T cells, or PBMCs came the material, which was cDNA or gDNA.

The CDR3 is 15 amino acids. Deletions cut 4 bases from V and 0 bases from J, with 11 bases between. Germline V gives CDR1 SGHKS, CDR2 YYEKEE (reference sequence). Per the original methods: Amplifying reference gene primers gave estimates of nucleated cell counts. The method was immunoSEQ multiplex PCR; TCRdb's version includes in-frame clones alone and lacks a portion of them. That table is the source of V, J and clone size, and D and trimming were worked out from the DNA. The table records about 170,000 clones, 84% of them present only once. Specimen: peripheral blood. The receptor was derived from a man between 18 and 29 years old with active or convalescent COVID-19. V and J are TRBV5-5 and TRBJ2-1; no definite D call. The DNA of the CDR3 is TGTGCCAGCAGCCTAAACTCTTACTCCTACAATGAGCAGTTCTTC. Translation: CASSLNSYSYNEQFF.